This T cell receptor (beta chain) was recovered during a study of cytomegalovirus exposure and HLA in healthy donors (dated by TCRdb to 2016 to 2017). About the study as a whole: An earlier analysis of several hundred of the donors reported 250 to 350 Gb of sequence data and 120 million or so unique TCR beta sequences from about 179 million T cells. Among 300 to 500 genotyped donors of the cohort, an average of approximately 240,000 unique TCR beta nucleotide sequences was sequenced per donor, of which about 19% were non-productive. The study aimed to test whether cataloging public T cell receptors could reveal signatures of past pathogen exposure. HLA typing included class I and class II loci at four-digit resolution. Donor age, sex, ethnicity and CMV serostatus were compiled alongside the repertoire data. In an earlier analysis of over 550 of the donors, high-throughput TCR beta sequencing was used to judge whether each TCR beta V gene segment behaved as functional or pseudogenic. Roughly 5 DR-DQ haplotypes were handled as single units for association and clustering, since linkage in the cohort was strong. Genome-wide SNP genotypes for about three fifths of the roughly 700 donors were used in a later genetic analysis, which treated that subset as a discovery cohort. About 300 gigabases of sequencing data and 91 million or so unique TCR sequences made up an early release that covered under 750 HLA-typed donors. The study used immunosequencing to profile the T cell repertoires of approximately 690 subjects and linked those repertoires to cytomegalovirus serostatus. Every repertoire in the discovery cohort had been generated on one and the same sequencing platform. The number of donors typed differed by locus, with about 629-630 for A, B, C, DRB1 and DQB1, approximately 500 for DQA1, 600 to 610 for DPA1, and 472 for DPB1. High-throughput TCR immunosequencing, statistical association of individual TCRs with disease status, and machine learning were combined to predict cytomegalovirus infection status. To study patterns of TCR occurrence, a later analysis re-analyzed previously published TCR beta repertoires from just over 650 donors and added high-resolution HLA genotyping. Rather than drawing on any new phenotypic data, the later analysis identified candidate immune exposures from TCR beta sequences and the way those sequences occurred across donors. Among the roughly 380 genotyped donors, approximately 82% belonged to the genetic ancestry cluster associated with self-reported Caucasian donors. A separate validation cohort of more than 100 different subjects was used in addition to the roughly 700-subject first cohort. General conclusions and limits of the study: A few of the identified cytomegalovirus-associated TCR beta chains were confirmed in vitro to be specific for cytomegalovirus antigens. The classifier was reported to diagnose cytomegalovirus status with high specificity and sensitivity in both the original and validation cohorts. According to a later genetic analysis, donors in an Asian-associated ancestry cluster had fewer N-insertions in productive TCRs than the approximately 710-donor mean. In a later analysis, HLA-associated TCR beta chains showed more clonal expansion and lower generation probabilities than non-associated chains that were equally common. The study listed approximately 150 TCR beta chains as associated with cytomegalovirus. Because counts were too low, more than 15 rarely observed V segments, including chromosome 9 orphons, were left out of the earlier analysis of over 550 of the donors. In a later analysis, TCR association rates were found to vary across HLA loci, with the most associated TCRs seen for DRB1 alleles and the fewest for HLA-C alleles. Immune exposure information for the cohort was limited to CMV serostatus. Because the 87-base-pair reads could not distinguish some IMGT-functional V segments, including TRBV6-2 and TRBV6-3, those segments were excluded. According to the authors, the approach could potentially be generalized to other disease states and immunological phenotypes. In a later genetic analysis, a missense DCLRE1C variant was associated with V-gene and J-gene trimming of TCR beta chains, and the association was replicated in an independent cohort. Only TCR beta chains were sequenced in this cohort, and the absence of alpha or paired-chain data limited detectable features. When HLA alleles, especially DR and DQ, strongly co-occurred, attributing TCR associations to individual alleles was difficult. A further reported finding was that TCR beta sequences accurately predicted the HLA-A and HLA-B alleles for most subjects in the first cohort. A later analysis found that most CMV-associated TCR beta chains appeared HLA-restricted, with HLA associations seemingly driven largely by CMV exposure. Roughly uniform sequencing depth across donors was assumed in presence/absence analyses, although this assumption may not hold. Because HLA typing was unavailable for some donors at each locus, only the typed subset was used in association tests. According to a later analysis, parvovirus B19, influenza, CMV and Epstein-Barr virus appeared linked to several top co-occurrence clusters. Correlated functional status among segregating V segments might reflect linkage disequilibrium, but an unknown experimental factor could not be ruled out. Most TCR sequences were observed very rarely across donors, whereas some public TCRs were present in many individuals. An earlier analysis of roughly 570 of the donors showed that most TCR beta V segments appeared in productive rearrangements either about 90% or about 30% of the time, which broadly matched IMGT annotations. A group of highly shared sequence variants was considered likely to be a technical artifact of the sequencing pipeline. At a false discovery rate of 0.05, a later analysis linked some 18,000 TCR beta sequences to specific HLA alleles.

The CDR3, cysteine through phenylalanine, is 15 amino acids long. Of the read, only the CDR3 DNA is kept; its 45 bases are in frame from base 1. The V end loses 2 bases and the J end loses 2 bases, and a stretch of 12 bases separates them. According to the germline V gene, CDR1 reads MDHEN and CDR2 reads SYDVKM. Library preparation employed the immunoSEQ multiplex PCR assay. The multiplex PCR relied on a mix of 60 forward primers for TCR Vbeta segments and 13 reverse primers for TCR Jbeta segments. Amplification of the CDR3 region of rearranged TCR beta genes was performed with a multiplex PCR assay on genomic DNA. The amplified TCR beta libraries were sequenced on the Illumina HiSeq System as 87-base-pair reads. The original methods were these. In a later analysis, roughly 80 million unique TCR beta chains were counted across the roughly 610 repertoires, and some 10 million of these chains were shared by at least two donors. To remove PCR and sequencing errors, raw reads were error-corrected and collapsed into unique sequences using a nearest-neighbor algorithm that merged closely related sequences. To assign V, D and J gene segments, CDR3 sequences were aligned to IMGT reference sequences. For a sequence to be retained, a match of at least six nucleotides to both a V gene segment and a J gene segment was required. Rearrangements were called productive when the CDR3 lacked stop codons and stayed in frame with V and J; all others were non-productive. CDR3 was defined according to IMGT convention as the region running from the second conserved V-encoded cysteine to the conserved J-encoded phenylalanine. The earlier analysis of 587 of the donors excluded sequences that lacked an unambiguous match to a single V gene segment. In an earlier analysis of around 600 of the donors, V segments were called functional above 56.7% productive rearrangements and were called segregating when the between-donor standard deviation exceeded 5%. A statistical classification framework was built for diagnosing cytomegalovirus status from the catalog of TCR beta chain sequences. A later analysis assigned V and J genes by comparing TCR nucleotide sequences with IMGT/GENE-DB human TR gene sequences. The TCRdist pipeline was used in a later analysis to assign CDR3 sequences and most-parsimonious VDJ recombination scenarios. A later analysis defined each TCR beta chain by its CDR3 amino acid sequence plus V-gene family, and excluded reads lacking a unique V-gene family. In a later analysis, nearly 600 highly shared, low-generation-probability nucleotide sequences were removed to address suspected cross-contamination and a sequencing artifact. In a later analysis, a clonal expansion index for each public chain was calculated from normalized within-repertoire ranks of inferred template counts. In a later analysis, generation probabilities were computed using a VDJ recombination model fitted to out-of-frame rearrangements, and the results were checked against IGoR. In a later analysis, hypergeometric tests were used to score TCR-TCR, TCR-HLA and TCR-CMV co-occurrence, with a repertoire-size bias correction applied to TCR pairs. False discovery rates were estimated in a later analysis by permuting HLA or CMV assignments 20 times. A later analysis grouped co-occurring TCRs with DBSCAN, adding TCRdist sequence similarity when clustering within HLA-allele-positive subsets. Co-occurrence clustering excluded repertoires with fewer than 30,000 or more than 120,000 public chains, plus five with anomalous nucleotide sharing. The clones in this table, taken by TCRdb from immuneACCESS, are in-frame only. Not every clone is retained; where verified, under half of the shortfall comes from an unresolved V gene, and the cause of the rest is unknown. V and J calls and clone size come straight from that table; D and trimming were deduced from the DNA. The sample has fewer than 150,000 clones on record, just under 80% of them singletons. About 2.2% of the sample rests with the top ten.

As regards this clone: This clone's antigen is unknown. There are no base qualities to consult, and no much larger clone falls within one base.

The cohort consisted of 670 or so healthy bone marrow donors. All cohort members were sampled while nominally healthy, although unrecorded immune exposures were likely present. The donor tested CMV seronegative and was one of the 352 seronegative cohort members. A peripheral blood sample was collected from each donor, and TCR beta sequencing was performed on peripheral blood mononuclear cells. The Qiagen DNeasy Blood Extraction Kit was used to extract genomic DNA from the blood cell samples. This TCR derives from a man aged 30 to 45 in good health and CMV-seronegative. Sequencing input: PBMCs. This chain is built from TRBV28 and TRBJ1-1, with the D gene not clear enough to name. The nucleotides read TGTGCCAGCAGTTTACCCCACAGCTTAAACACTGAAGCTTTCTTT. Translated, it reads CASSLPHSLNTEAFF.